These T cell receptor beta chains were read from a single sample in a study of blood T cell repertoires in COVID-19. This table comes from immunoSEQ multiplex PCR, and its TCRdb copy is limited to in-frame clones, with some not included. Among some 43,000 clones listed, about 87% were seen once. Sequenced input: peripheral blood. Every receptor here comes from a human donor in a cohort sampled during active COVID-19. The conserved cysteine and the conserved F or W are not part of the CDR3 here.

CDR3 protein	J gene	V gene
ASRFQASNYGYT	TRBJ1-2	TRBV7-2
ASRGLAHYNEQF	TRBJ2-1	TRBV6-5
ASSQKDSGGTEAF	TRBJ1-1	TRBV3-1/TRBV3-2
ASSTRLVIPEDTQY	TRBJ2-3	TRBV11-1
ASSEGHLTGVHGELF	TRBJ2-2	TRBV6-1
ASSLLGQGQTLYGYT	TRBJ1-2	TRBV27
ARAKPGQINASSGNTIY	TRBJ1-3	TRBV5-3
ASSVSAGGNSPLH	TRBJ1-6	TRBV9
ASSLGQGGTGANVLT	TRBJ2-6	TRBV3-1/TRBV3-2
ATSRDGTSGY	TRBJ2-5	TRBV15
AISENTGLYEQY	TRBJ2-7	TRBV10-3
ASSLVSHNQETQY	TRBJ2-5	TRBV5-4
ASSSLAGVETQY	TRBJ2-5	TRBV27
ASSLGREDYNEQF	TRBJ2-1	TRBV18
ASSPRRGSEQF	TRBJ2-1	TRBV13
ASSLDPSSAYEQY	TRBJ2-7	TRBV5-4
ASSVVGTSGTRPYNEQF	TRBJ2-1	TRBV9
ASSEPSGTYQETQY	TRBJ2-5	TRBV6-1
ASIPPGSNAEAF	TRBJ1-1	TRBV19
ASSQSSSLRGNEKLF	TRBJ1-4	TRBV23-1
ASSLGLAASYEQY	TRBJ2-7	TRBV7-9
ASSLAEVGTGELF	TRBJ2-2	TRBV5-1
ASSQEGGENNQPQH	TRBJ1-5	TRBV4-2
AISEREDLLNTGELF	TRBJ2-2	TRBV10-3
ASSFIVVLGRSSYNEQF	TRBJ2-1	TRBV28
AISRGPVTEAF	TRBJ1-1	TRBV19
ASSEAHQGGDTQY	TRBJ2-3	TRBV6-1
ASSLAVGGTEAF	TRBJ1-1	TRBV7-8
ASSLGGGGTDTQY	TRBJ2-3	TRBV5-4
ASSISGGQTQY	TRBJ2-5	TRBV19
ASSVVPGLAGDEQF	TRBJ2-1	TRBV9
ASSIGLDYEQY	TRBJ2-7	TRBV19
ASSPRQTKLTGPIRGNQPQH	TRBJ1-5	TRBV27
ASSQRTVSYEQY	TRBJ2-7	TRBV4-1
ASSLTDTGSLMYEQY	TRBJ2-7	TRBV11-2
ASSQGTETQY	TRBJ2-5	TRBV19
ASSVGTHQETQY	TRBJ2-5	TRBV9
ASRYLAPAGNEQF	TRBJ2-1	TRBV6-5
ASSPLAGPSIEQY	TRBJ2-7	TRBV18
ASRPGLAGAIEQF	TRBJ2-1	TRBV6-2/TRBV6-3
SATSGTNTGELF	TRBJ2-2	TRBV29-1
ASSLVGTSLQETQY	TRBJ2-5	TRBV11-2
ASSLEVTGGFYYGYT	TRBJ1-2	TRBV5-4
AISDSTGLKNEQY	TRBJ2-7	TRBV10-3
ASSRTFSSYEQY	TRBJ2-7	TRBV27
ASSFIQEKNIQY	TRBJ2-4	TRBV5-4